This TCR beta chain emerged from a study of cytomegalovirus exposure and HLA in healthy donors. This table comes from immunoSEQ multiplex PCR, and its TCRdb copy is limited to in-frame clones, with some not included. The sample includes some 290,000 clones, around 90% of them seen just once. This clone was seen a few times. Germline V CDR1 and CDR2: MNHEY, SMNVEV (reference sequence). Between the trimmed V and J ends, which lost 9 bases and 10 bases, there was a span of 19 bases. This CDR3 region has 14 residues. The material sequenced was PBMCs. The rearrangement joins TRBV27 to TRBJ1-6; D is ambiguous. The sequence was collected from a man under 40 in good health and CMV-seronegative. Here the CDR3 reads CASRSSGNGSPLHF. The DNA of the CDR3 is TGTGCCAGTCGTAGTTCAGGAAACGGATCACCCCTCCACTTT.